A selection of T cell receptor beta chains follows, all from one sample in a study of blood T cell repertoires in COVID-19. Here immunoSEQ multiplex PCR was the method, and the copy in TCRdb shows in-frame clones only, minus some. The sample contains over 200,000 clones, 65% to 85% of which appear only once. The sequencing input was peripheral blood. The receptors shown here come from a woman aged 50 to 65 with acute or convalescent COVID-19. Both conserved end residues are part of each CDR3. The order of the fields is V gene, J gene, clone size, D gene, CDR3 protein, CDR3 DNA. D genes are given only for firm matches. The size entry is marked missing in some rows and otherwise reads once, few, many or a size class.

>TRBV12-3/TRBV12-4|TRBJ2-3|few|TRBD2
CASSRGTTYTQYF
TGTGCCAGCAGCCGGGGGACTACATATACGCAGTATTTT
>TRBV20-1|TRBJ2-1|NA|TRBD2
CSANDRTSGDNEQFF
TGCAGTGCTAATGATCGGACTAGCGGTGACAATGAGCAGTTCTTC
>TRBV6-5|TRBJ2-5|NA|NA
CASRRTEQETQYF
TGTGCCAGCAGGCGGACAGAACAAGAGACCCAGTACTTC
>TRBV5-1|TRBJ2-7|NA|TRBD1
CASSRGQGYEQYF
TGCGCCAGCAGCAGAGGACAGGGCTACGAGCAGTACTTC
>TRBV15|TRBJ2-3|NA|TRBD1
CATSSGQGRDTQYF
TGTGCCACCAGCAGTGGACAGGGTCGTGATACGCAGTATTTT
>TRBV5-1|TRBJ2-7|NA|TRBD1
CASSPTGTGLYEQYF
TGCGCCAGCAGCCCGACCGGGACAGGTCTATACGAGCAGTACTTC
>TRBV7-2|TRBJ2-7|NA|NA
CASSPQRHYEQYF
TGTGCCAGCAGCCCCCAGCGGCACTACGAGCAGTACTTC
>TRBV6-1|TRBJ2-2|NA|NA
CASSERDGYTGELFF
TGTGCCAGCAGTGAGCGGGACGGATACACCGGGGAGCTGTTTTTT
>TRBV5-1|TRBJ2-7|NA|NA
CASSLASRSEQYF
TGCGCCAGCAGCTTGGCATCAAGGAGCGAGCAGTACTTC
>TRBV18|TRBJ1-6|NA|NA
CASSPARYNSPLHF
TGTGCCAGCTCACCAGCCAGGTATAATTCACCCCTCCACTTT
>TRBV24-1|TRBJ2-3|NA|NA
CATSDPLGGGDTQYF
TGTGCCACCAGTGATCCCCTGGGGGGAGGAGATACGCAGTATTTT
>TRBV13|TRBJ2-7|NA|TRBD2
CASRSTSGSYEQYF
TGTGCCAGCAGGTCGACTAGCGGGAGCTACGAGCAGTACTTC
>TRBV6-4|TRBJ2-3|NA|NA
CASSVSSGEGDTQYF
TGTGCCAGCAGTGTCTCCTCGGGAGAGGGAGATACGCAGTATTTT
>TRBV7-2|TRBJ2-7|NA|TRBD2
CASSVLAGETYEQYF
TGTGCCAGCAGCGTCCTAGCGGGGGAGACATACGAGCAGTACTTC
>TRBV19|TRBJ1-5|NA|NA
CASRVGLNQPQHF
TGTGCCAGTAGAGTTGGCCTCAATCAGCCCCAGCATTTT
>TRBV27|TRBJ2-5|once|NA
CASKNSTEETQYF
TGTGCCAGCAAAAACTCAACTGAAGAGACCCAGTACTTC
>TRBV12-3/TRBV12-4|TRBJ2-7|NA|NA
CASSTGIIWQYF
TGTGCCAGCAGTACAGGGATAATCTGGCAGTACTTC
>TRBV19|TRBJ1-2|NA|NA
CASSKTGYGYTF
TGTGCCAGTAGTAAGACAGGTTATGGCTACACCTTC
>TRBV19|TRBJ2-7|NA|TRBD2
CASSIGTSGSYEQYF
TGTGCCAGTAGTATAGGGACTAGCGGATCCTACGAGCAGTACTTC
>TRBV5-1|TRBJ1-2|NA|TRBD1
CASSPAVAGQGVGYTF
TGCGCCAGCAGCCCCGCGGTCGCGGGACAGGGCGTCGGCTACACCTTC
>TRBV27|TRBJ2-1|NA|TRBD2
CASSWTSGSNEQFF
TGTGCCAGCAGTTGGACTAGCGGCAGCAATGAGCAGTTCTTC
>TRBV10-3|TRBJ2-7|few|TRBD1
CAISWGQGENEQYF
TGTGCCATCAGTTGGGGACAGGGGGAGAACGAGCAGTACTTC
>TRBV27|TRBJ2-2|NA|TRBD1
CASKGQGLTGELFF
TGTGCCAGCAAAGGACAGGGCCTCACCGGGGAGCTGTTTTTT
>TRBV6-6|TRBJ1-2|NA|TRBD1
CASSTRQGAGYGYTF
TGTGCCAGCAGTACAAGACAGGGGGCGGGCTATGGCTACACCTTC
>TRBV5-1|TRBJ1-4|NA|TRBD1
CASSLGGDREKLFF
TGCGCCAGCAGCTTGGGAGGGGACAGGGAAAAACTGTTTTTT
>TRBV7-9|TRBJ2-1|NA|NA
CASSSGLGQFF
TGTGCCAGCAGCTCGGGACTTGGGCAGTTCTTC
>TRBV9|TRBJ2-1|NA|TRBD1
CASSVRTGGLNEQFF
TGTGCCAGCAGCGTTAGGACAGGGGGCTTAAATGAGCAGTTCTTC
>TRBV2|TRBJ2-3|few|NA
CASSAMQGKDTQYF
TGTGCCAGCAGTGCGATGCAGGGGAAAGATACGCAGTATTTT
>TRBV23-1|TRBJ1-3|NA|NA
CASSQSRQRPSGNTIYF
TGCGCCAGCAGTCAATCGAGGCAGAGACCCTCTGGAAACACCATATATTTT
>TRBV19|TRBJ1-2|once|NA
CASRGRGYGYTF
TGTGCCAGTCGAGGGAGGGGCTATGGCTACACCTTC
>TRBV13|TRBJ1-3|NA|TRBD1
CASWDSSGNTIYF
TGTGCCAGCTGGGACAGCTCTGGAAACACCATATATTTT
>TRBV6-5|TRBJ1-2|NA|NA
CASSYSPGQGGYTF
TGTGCCAGCAGTTACTCCCCTGGGCAGGGGGGCTACACCTTC